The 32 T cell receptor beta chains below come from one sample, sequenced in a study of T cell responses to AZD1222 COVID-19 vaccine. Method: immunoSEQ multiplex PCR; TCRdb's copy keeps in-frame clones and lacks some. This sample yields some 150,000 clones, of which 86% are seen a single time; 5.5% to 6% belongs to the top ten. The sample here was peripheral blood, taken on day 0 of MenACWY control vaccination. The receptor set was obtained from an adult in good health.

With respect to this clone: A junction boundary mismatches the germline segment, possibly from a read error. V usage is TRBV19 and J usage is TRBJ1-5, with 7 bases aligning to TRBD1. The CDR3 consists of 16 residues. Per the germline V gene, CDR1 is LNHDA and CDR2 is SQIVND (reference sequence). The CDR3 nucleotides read TGTGCCAGTAGGCTATCCGGGACAGAGAATAATCCGCCCCAGCATTTT. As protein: CASRLSGTENNPPQHF. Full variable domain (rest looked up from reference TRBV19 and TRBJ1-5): DGGITQSPKYLFRKEGQNVTLSCEQNLNHDAMYWYRQDPGQGLRLIYYSQIVNDFQKGDIAEGYSVSREKKESFPLTVTSAQKNPTAFYLCASRLSGTENNPPQHFGDGTRLSIL.

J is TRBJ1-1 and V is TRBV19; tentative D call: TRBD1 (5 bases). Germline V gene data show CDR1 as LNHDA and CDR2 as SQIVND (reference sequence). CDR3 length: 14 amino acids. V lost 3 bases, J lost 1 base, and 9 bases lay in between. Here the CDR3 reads CASSIARANTEAFF. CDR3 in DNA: TGTGCCAGTAGTATTGCCAGGGCGAACACTGAAGCTTTCTTT.

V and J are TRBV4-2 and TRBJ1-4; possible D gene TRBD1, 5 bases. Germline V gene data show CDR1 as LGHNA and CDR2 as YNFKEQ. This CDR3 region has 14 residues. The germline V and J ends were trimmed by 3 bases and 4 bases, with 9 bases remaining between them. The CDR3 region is CASSQWDGNEKLFF. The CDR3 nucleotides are TGTGCCAGCAGCCAGTGGGACGGTAATGAAAAACTGTTTTTT.

CDR3 sequence reads: CASSGLAGSNSPLHF. The CDR3 DNA follows: TGTGCCAGCAGCGGGTTAGCGGGGAGTAATTCACCCCTCCACTTT. The chain couples TRBV5-6 to TRBJ1-6, with D unresolved. V lost 4 bases and J 6 bases, leaving 14 bases between the germline ends. This CDR3 has 15 residues. Germline CDR1 SGHDT, CDR2 YYEEEE.

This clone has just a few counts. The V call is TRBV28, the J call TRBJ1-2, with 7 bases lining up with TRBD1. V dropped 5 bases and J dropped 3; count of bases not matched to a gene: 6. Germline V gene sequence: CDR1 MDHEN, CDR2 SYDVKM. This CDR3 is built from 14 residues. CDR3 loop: CASSGTGADYGYTF. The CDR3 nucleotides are TGTGCCAGCAGTGGAACAGGGGCGGACTATGGCTACACCTTC.

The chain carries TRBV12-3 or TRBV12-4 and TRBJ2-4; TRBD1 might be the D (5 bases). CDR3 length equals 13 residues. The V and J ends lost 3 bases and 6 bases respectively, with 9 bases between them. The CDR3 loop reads CASSFRGGNIQYF. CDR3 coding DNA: TGTGCCAGCAGTTTTAGGGGCGGAAACATTCAGTACTTC.

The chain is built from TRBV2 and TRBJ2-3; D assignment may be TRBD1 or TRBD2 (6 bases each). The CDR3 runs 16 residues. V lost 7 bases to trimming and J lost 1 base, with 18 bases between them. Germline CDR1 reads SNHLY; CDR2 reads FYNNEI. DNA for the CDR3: TGTGCCAGCACCCGAAGGGGGACTTACCGCACAGATACGCAGTATTTT. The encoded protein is CASTRRGTYRTDTQYF.

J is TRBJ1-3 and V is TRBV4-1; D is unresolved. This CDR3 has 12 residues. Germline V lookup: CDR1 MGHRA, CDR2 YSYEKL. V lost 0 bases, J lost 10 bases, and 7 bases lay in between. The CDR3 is CASSQDSRTIYF. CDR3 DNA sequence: TGCGCCAGCAGCCAAGATTCGAGGACCATATATTTT.

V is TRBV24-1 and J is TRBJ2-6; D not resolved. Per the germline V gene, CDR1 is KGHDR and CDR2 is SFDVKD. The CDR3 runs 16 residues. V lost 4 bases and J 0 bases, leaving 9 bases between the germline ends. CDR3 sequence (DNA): TGTGCCACCAGTGACCCCTCCTCCTCTGGGGCCAACGTCCTGACTTTC. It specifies CATSDPSSSGANVLTF.

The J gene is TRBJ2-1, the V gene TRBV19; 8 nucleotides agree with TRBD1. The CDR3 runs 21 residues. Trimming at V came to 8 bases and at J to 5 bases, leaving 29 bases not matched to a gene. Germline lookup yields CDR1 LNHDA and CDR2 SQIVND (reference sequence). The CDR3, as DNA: TGTGCCAGTCATAGGCCGAAGGTCAGGAGCAATGCTGGACAGGGAGACAATGAGCAGTTCTTC. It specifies CASHRPKVRSNAGQGDNEQFF. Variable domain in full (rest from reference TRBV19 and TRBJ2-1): DGGITQSPKYLFRKEGQNVTLSCEQNLNHDAMYWYRQDPGQGLRLIYYSQIVNDFQKGDIAEGYSVSREKKESFPLTVTSAQKNPTAFYLCASHRPKVRSNAGQGDNEQFFGPGTRLTVL.

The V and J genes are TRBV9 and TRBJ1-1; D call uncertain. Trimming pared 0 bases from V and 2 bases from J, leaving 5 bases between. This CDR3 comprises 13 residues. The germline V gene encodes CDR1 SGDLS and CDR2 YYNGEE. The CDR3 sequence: CASSVADNTEAFF. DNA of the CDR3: TGTGCCAGCAGCGTAGCGGATAACACTGAAGCTTTCTTT.

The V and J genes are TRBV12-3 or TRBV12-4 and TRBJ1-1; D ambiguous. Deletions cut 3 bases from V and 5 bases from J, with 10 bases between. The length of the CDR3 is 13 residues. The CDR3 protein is CASSLYRTTEAFF. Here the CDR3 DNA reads TGTGCCAGCAGTTTGTATAGAACGACTGAAGCTTTCTTT.

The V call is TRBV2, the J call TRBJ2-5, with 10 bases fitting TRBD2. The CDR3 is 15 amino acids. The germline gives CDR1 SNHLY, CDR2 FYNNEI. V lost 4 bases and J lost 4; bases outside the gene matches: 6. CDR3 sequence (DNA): TGTGCCAGCAGTGGTCCAGCGGGGGGGCGAGAGACCCAGTACTTC. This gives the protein CASSGPAGGRETQYF.

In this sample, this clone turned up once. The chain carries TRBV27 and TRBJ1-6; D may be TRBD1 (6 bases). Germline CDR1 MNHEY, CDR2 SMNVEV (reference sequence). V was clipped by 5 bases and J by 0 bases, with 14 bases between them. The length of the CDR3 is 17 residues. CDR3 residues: CASSARQESSYNSPLHF. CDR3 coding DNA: TGTGCCAGCAGTGCGAGACAGGAGAGCTCCTATAATTCACCCCTCCACTTT.

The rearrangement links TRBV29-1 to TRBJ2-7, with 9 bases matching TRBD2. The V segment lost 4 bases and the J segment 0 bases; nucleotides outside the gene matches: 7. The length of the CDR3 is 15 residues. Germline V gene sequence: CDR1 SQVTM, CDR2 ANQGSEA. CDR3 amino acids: CSVARLAGNSYEQYF. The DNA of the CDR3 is TGCAGCGTTGCGCGGCTAGCGGGAAACTCCTACGAGCAGTACTTC.

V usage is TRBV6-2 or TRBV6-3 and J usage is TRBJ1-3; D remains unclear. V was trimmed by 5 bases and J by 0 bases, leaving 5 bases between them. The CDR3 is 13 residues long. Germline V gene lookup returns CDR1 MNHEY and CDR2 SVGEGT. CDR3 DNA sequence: TGTGCCAGCAGTCCACTCTCTGGAAACACCATATATTTT. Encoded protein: CASSPLSGNTIYF.

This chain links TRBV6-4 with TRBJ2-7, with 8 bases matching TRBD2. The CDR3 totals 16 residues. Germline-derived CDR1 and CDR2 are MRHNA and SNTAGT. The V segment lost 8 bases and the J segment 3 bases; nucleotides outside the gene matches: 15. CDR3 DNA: TGTGCCAGCCCCCTCCTCGGGGGGGCCTTATACTACGAGCAGTACTTC. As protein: CASPLLGGALYYEQYF.

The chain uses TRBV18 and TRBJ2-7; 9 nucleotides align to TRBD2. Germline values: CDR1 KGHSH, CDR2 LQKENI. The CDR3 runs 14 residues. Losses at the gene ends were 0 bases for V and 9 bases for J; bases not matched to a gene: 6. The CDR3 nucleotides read TGTGCCAGCTCACCACCGATAGGACTAGCGCTGCAGTACTTC. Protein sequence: CASSPPIGLALQYF.

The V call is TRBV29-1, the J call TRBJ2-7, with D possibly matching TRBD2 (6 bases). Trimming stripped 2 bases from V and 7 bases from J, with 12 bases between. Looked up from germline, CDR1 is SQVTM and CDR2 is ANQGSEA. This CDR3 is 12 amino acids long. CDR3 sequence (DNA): TGCAGCGTTGAAATGGGCGGGGAGGAGCAGTACTTC. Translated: CSVEMGGEEQYF.

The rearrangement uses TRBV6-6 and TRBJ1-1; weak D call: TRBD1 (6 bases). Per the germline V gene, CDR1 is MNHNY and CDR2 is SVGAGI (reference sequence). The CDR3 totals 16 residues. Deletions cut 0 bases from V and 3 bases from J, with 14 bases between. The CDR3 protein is CASSYSRGRSDTEAFF. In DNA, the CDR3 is TGTGCCAGCAGTTACTCGCGGGGGCGGTCGGACACTGAAGCTTTCTTT.

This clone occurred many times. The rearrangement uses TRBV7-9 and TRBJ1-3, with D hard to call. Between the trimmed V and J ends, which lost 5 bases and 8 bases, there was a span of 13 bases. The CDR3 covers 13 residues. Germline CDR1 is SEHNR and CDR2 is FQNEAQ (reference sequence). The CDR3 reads CASSVSGRDTIYF. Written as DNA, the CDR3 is TGTGCCAGCAGCGTAAGCGGTCGGGACACCATATATTTT.

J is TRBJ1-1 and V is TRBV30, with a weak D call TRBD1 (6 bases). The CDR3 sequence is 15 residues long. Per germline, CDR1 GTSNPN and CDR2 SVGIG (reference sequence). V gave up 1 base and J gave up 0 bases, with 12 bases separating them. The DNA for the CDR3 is TGTGCCTGGAGTGCCACACAGGGACTGAACACTGAAGCTTTCTTT. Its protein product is CAWSATQGLNTEAFF.

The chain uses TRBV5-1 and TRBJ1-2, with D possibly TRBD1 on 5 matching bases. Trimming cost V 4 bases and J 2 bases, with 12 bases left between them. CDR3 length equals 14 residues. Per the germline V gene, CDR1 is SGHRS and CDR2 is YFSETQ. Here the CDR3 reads CASSGGTANYGYTF. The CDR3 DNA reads TGCGCCAGCAGCGGCGGGACTGCAAACTATGGCTACACCTTC.

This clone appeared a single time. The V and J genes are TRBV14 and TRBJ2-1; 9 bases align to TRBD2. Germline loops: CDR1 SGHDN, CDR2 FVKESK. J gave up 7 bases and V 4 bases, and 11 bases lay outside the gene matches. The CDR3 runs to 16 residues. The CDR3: CASSPIAGARRNEQFF. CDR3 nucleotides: TGTGCCAGCAGCCCGATAGCGGGGGCGCGGAGGAATGAGCAGTTCTTC.

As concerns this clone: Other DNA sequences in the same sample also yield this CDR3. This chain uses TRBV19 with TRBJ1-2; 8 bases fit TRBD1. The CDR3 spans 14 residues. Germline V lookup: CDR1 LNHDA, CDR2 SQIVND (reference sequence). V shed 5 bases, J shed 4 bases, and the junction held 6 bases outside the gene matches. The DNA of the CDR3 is TGTGCCAGTAGTCCCGGACAGGGAGGCTATGGCTACACCTTC. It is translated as CASSPGQGGYGYTF.

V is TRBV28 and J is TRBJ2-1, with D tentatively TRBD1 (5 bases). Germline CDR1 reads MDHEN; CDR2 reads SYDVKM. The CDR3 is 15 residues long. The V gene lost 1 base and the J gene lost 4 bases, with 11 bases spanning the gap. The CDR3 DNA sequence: TGTGCCAGCAGTTTATATTGGGGCAGATACAATGAGCAGTTCTTC. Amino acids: CASSLYWGRYNEQFF.

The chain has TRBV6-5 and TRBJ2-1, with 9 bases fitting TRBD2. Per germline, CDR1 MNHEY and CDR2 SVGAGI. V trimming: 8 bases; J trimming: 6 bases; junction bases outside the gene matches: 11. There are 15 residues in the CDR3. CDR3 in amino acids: CASSIGTSRFNEQFF. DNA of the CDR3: TGTGCCAGCTCAATTGGGACTAGCCGATTCAATGAGCAGTTCTTC.

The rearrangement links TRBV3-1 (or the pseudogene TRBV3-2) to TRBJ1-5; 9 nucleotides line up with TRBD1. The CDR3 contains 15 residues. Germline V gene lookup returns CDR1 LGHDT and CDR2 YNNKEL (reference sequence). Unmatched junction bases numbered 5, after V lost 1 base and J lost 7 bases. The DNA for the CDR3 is TGTGCCAGCAGCCAAGGTACAGGGGGCGCCCAGCCCCAGCATTTT. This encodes CASSQGTGGAQPQHF.

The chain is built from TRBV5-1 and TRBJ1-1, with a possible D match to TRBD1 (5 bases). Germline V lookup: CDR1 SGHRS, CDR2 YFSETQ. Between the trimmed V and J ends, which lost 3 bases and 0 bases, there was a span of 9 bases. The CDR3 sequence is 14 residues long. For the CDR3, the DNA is TGCGCCAGCAGCTCGGACACTATGAACACTGAAGCTTTCTTT. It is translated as CASSSDTMNTEAFF.

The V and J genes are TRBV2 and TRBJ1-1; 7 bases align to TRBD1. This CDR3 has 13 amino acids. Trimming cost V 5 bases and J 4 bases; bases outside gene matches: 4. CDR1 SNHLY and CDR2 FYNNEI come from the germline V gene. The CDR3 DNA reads TGTGCCAGCAGTCAGGGGGAGGGCACTGAAGCTTTCTTT. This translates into CASSQGEGTEAFF.

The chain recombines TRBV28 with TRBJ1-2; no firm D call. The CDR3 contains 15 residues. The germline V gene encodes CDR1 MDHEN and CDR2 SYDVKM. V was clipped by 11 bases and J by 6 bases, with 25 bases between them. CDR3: CAAALPTASRHGYTF. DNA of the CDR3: TGTGCCGCAGCCCTGCCAACCGCATCCCGGCATGGCTACACCTTC.

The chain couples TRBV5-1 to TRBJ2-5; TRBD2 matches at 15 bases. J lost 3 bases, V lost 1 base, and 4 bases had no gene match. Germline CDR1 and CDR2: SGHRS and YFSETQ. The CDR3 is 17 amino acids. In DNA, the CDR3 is TGCGCCAGCAGCTTGAGGACTAGCGGGGGGGCAGAAGAGACCCAGTACTTC. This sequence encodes CASSLRTSGGAEETQYF.